These 16 T cell receptor beta chains came from one sample sequenced in a study of blood T cell repertoires in COVID-19. This table comes from immunoSEQ multiplex PCR, and its TCRdb copy is limited to in-frame clones, with some not included. This table holds around 260,000 clones, 80% to 95% found once. Specimen: peripheral blood. The receptors derive from a woman younger than 45 with COVID-19, enrolled during active disease.

The rearrangement uses TRBV6-7 and TRBJ1-1; TRBD1 might be the D (5 bases). TRBV6-7 qualifies as an ORF whose function is uncertain. The CDR3 is 17 residues long. Trimming left V 0 bases short and J 5 bases short, with 19 bases between. The CDR3 spells CASSYSRQGGRGTEAFF. Here the CDR3 DNA reads TGTGCCAGCAGTTACTCCAGGCAGGGAGGGCGAGGTACTGAAGCTTTCTTT.

V and J are TRBV6-6 and TRBJ2-3; the match to TRBD1 covers 10 bases. This CDR3 is 15 amino acids long. CDR1 is MNHNY, CDR2 SVGAGI, per germline (reference sequence). V was pared by 2 bases and J by 3 bases, with 2 bases of the junction left unmatched. CDR3 nucleotide sequence: TGTGCCAGCAGTTACCCGGGACAGGGGACAGATACGCAGTATTTT. The encoded protein is CASSYPGQGTDTQYF.

V is TRBV6-1 and J is TRBJ2-7; D is unclear. Germline V CDR1 and CDR2: MNHNS, SASEGT. This CDR3 contains 12 residues. V lost 3 bases to trimming and J lost 4 bases, with 7 bases between them. Here the CDR3 reads CASSERNYEQYF. CDR3 nucleotide sequence: TGTGCCAGCAGTGAGCGGAATTACGAGCAGTACTTC.

The chain joins TRBV6-1 to TRBJ2-1; possible D gene TRBD1, 5 bases. Germline-derived CDR1 and CDR2 are MNHNS and SASEGT. V lost 2 bases to trimming and J lost 10 bases, with 12 bases between them. This CDR3 has 13 residues. The chain's CDR3 is CASSEPGRTEQFF. CDR3 in DNA: TGTGCCAGCAGTGAACCCGGGCGGACAGAGCAGTTCTTC.

This sequence joins TRBV7-9 and TRBJ2-5; 10 bases match TRBD2. The CDR3 runs 15 residues. Trimming cost V 4 bases and J 4 bases; bases outside gene matches: 6. Germline V CDR1 and CDR2: SEHNR, FQNEAQ (reference sequence). This CDR3 reads CASSSAGLATETQYF. CDR3 nucleotide sequence: TGTGCCAGCAGCTCGGCGGGACTAGCGACAGAGACCCAGTACTTC.

The genes are TRBV30 and TRBJ2-1; D unresolved. The V and J ends lost 4 bases and 4 bases respectively, with 17 bases between them. This CDR3 is 15 amino acids long. Per the germline V gene, CDR1 is GTSNPN and CDR2 is SVGIG (reference sequence). The CDR3 reads CAWIPGLGKYNEQFF. The CDR3 nucleotides read TGTGCCTGGATCCCCGGGTTGGGTAAATACAATGAGCAGTTCTTC.

This rearrangement joins TRBV28 to TRBJ2-1; D might be TRBD2 (6 bases). This CDR3 has 14 residues. The germline V and J ends were trimmed by 5 bases and 6 bases, with 14 bases remaining between them. Germline V gene data show CDR1 as MDHEN and CDR2 as SYDVKM. The CDR3 reads CASSEDGGLNEQFF. For the CDR3, the DNA is TGTGCCAGCAGTGAGGACGGGGGACTCAATGAGCAGTTCTTC. The whole variable domain, remainder taken from reference TRBV28 and TRBJ2-1, is DVKVTQSSRYLVKRTGEKVFLECVQDMDHENMFWYRQDPGLGLRLIYFSYDVKMKEKGDIPEGYSVSREKKERFSLILESASTNQTSMYLCASSEDGGLNEQFFGPGTRLTVL.

The V call is TRBV13, the J call TRBJ2-7, with 7 nucleotides matching TRBD1. J gave up 3 bases and V 5 bases, and 7 bases lay outside the gene matches. The CDR3 is made up of 14 amino acids. Germline loops: CDR1 PRHDT, CDR2 FYEKMQ (reference sequence). CDR3 sequence reads: CASSDGTAYYEQYF. CDR3 coding DNA: TGTGCCAGCAGCGACGGGACAGCTTACTACGAGCAGTACTTC. The variable domain in full, with the rest retrieved from reference TRBV13 and TRBJ2-7, is AAGVIQSPRHLIKEKRETATLKCYPIPRHDTVYWYQQGPGQDPQFLISFYEKMQSDKGSIPDRFSAQQFSDYHSELNMSSLELGDSALYFCASSDGTAYYEQYFGPGTRLTVT.

This clone was counted only a few times. V usage is TRBV28 and J usage is TRBJ2-7; TRBD1 matches 7 bases. Germline V gene sequence: CDR1 MDHEN, CDR2 SYDVKM. The CDR3 spans 16 residues. V shed 2 bases, J shed 2 bases, and the junction held 9 bases outside the gene matches. The CDR3 sequence: CASSLVGQTRPYEQYF. In DNA form, the CDR3 reads TGTGCCAGCAGTTTAGTGGGACAGACCAGACCCTACGAGCAGTACTTC.

The chain joins TRBV5-1 to TRBJ1-2; D may be TRBD1 (6 bases). V gave up 4 bases and J gave up 1 base, with 14 bases separating them. CDR3 size: 15 residues. The germline V gene encodes CDR1 SGHRS and CDR2 YFSETQ. Here the CDR3 reads CASSPRGGNNYGYTF. Here the CDR3 DNA reads TGCGCCAGCAGCCCTAGGGGGGGCAATAACTATGGCTACACCTTC.

The rearrangement joins TRBV9 to TRBJ2-7, with a tentative D call TRBD1 (5 bases). The CDR3 extends over 15 amino acids. Trimming removed 0 bases at V and 4 bases at J, with 14 bases between. CDR1 SGDLS and CDR2 YYNGEE come from the germline V gene. The chain's CDR3 is CASSVEPGSGYEQYF. In nucleotides, the CDR3 is TGTGCCAGCAGCGTAGAACCAGGGTCAGGGTACGAGCAGTACTTC.

This rearrangement joins TRBV19 to TRBJ1-3, with 9 nucleotides matching TRBD1. Trimming cost V 9 bases and J 9 bases; bases outside gene matches: 12. The CDR3 runs 14 residues. Germline-derived CDR1 and CDR2 are LNHDA and SQIVND (reference sequence). This chain's CDR3 is CASSMTGGTGTIYF. CDR3 bases: TGTGCCAGCTCGATGACAGGGGGAACCGGCACCATATATTTT.

This chain connects TRBV6-5 to TRBJ2-1; 7 bases fit TRBD1. Germline trimming cut 2 bases from V and 7 bases from J; bases unmatched to any gene: 2. From germline, CDR1 is MNHEY and CDR2 SVGAGI. This CDR3 comprises 13 residues. CDR3 bases: TGTGCCAGCAGTTACCCAGGGGGAAATGAGCAGTTCTTC. Encoded protein: CASSYPGGNEQFF.

The chain links TRBV19 to TRBJ2-2; a possible D gene is TRBD1 (6 bases). CDR3 size: 13 residues. CDR1 is LNHDA and CDR2 is SQIVND in the germline V gene (reference sequence). Trimming stripped 4 bases from V and 7 bases from J, with 10 bases between. CDR3 in DNA: TGTGCCAGTAGTAACAGGGTTGGCGGGGAGCTGTTTTTT. Amino acid sequence: CASSNRVGGELFF.

Details on this clone: Other DNA sequences from this sample encode an identical CDR3 as well. The CDR3 coding sequence is TGCGCCAGCAGCTTGGAACAGGACACTGAAGCTTTCTTT. Protein: CASSLEQDTEAFF. The chain has TRBV5-1 and TRBJ1-1; tentative D call: TRBD1 (5 bases). The germline gives CDR1 SGHRS, CDR2 YFSETQ. The CDR3 has 13 residues. V was cut by 0 bases and J by 3 bases, with 6 bases left in between.

The chain combines TRBV5-1 with TRBJ2-7, with 14 bases fitting TRBD2. The CDR3 length is 19 residues. Germline lookup yields CDR1 SGHRS and CDR2 YFSETQ. With V trimmed by 4 bases and J by 0 bases, 12 bases remained unmatched. As DNA, the CDR3 is TGCGCCAGCAGCCGCGGGACTAGCGGGGGAAAATTAAGCTCCTACGAGCAGTACTTC. The encoded protein is CASSRGTSGGKLSSYEQYF.